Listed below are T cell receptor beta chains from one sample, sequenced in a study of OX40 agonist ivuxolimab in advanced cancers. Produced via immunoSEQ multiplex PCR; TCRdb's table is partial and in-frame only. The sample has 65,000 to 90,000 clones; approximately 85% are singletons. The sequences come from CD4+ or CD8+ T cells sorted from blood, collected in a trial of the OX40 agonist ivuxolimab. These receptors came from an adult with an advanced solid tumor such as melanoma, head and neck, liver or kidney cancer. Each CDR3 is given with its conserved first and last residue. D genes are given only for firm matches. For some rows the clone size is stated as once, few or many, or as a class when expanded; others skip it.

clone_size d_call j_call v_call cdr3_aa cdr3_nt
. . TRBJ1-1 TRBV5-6 CASSWAAMNTEAFF TGTGCCAGCAGCTGGGCAGCTATGAACACTGAAGCTTTCTTT
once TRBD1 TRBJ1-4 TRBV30 CAWSGDRSTNEKLFF TGTGCCTGGAGTGGGGACAGGTCAACTAATGAAAAACTGTTTTTT
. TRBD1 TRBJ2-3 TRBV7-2 CASSFRGQGPDTQYF TGTGCCAGCAGCTTTAGAGGACAGGGCCCGGATACGCAGTATTTT
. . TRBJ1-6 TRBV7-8 CASSLGLTRGASPLHF TGTGCCAGCAGCTTAGGGCTGACGCGGGGGGCTTCACCCCTCCACTTT
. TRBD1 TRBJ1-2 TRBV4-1 CASSQDRGTGANYGYTF TGCGCCAGCAGCCAAGACAGGGGGACAGGGGCAAACTATGGCTACACCTTC
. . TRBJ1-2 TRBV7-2 CASKKDMDYGYTF TGTGCCAGCAAAAAGGATATGGACTATGGCTACACCTTC
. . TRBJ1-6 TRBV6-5 CASRRGRQNSPLHF TGTGCCAGCAGACGCGGACGGCAGAATTCACCCCTCCACTTT
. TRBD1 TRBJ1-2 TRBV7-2 CASSRRTGEDYGYTF TGTGCCAGCAGCCGCCGGACAGGGGAGGATTATGGCTACACCTTC
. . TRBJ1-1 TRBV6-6 CASSYGGMGTEAFF TGTGCCAGCAGTTACGGGGGGATGGGCACTGAAGCTTTCTTT
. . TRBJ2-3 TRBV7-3 CASSLGQADTQYF TGTGCCAGCAGCTTAGGGCAGGCAGATACGCAGTATTTT